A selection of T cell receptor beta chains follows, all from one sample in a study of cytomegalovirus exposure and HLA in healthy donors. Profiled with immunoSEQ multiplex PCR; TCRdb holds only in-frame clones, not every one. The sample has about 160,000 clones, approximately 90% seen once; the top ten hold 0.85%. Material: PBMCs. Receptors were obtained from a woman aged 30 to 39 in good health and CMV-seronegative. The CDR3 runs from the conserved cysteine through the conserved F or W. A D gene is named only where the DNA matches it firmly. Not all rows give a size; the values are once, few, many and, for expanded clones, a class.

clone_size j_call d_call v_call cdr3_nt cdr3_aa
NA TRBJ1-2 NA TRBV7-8 TGTGCCAGCAGCTTAGTAGGGGCCGCGGACAGAGCACCCTATGGCTACACCTTC CASSLVGAADRAPYGYTF
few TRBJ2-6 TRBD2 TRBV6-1 TGTGCCAGCAGTGCCGCTAGCGGGGGCTCTGGGGCCAACGTCCTGACTTTC CASSAASGGSGANVLTF
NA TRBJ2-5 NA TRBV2 TGTGCCAGCAGTAGAGTGGACCCGGGGGCCCAGTACTTC CASSRVDPGAQYF
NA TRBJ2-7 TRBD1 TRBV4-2 TGTGCCAGCAGCCAAGAGCATTTACAGGGGGGCTACGAGCAGTACTTC CASSQEHLQGGYEQYF
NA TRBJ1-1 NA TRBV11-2 TGTGCCAGCAGCCCCCAACGCGGGCGTTGGAACACTGAAGCTTTCTTT CASSPQRGRWNTEAFF
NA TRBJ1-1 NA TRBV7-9 TGTGCCGGCCACAGGTTAGGCACTGAAGCTTTCTTT CAGHRLGTEAFF
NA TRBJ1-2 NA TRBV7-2 TGTGCCAGCAGCTTAGAAGGGTCAGGGCATGGCTACACCTTC CASSLEGSGHGYTF
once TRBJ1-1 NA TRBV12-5 TGTGCTAGTGGTTTGGGGTACGGTGAAGCTTTCTTT CASGLGYGEAFF
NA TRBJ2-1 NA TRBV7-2 TGTGCCAGCAGCTTTCGGGGGAGGTCCTACAATGAGCAGTTCTTC CASSFRGRSYNEQFF
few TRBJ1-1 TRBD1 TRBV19 TGTGCCAGTAGCGCACAGGGGTTGGGCACTGAAGCTTTCTTT CASSAQGLGTEAFF
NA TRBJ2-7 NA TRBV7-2 TGTGCCAGCAGCCTATCCCCCACCTACGAGCAGTACTTC CASSLSPTYEQYF
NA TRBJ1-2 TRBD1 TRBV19 TGTGCCAGTAGGTCAAGCAGTACAGGGGCTAACTATGGCTACACCTTC CASRSSSTGANYGYTF
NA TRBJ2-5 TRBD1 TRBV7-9 TGTGCCAGCAGCTTAGGGTCCGGGACAGCTGGGCAGACCCAGTACTTC CASSLGSGTAGQTQYF
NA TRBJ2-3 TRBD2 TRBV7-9 TGTGCCAGCAGCTTATGGGGAGCGGGAGGGTTCGCAGATACGCAGTATTTT CASSLWGAGGFADTQYF
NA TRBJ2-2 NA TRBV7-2 TGTGCCAGCAGCTTAGCGGGGCGGACCACCGGGGAGCTGTTTTTT CASSLAGRTTGELFF
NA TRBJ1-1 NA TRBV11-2 TGTGCCAGCAGCTTAGTGGGGAGTGGGGTTGGAAACACTGAAGCTTTCTTT CASSLVGSGVGNTEAFF
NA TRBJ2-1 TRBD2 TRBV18 TGTGCCAGCTCATCCACCGCGGGGGACTCCTACAATGAGCAGTTCTTC CASSSTAGDSYNEQFF
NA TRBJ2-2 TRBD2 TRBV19 TGTGCCAGTACAGGACTAGCGGTGAACACCGGGGAGCTGTTTTTT CASTGLAVNTGELFF
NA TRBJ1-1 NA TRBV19 TGTGCCAGTAGTGTCGACAGTGAAGCTTTCTTT CASSVDSEAFF
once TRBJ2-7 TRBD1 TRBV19 TGTGCCAGTAGTAGAGGACAGGGGTACGAGCAGTACTTC CASSRGQGYEQYF
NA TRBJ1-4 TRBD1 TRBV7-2 TGTGCCAGCAGCCTCGGGGACAGAGAAAAACTGTTTTTT CASSLGDREKLFF
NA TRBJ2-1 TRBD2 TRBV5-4 TGTGCCAGCAGCCTCCCTACGGGACTAGAGTCATACAATGAGCAGTTCTTC CASSLPTGLESYNEQFF
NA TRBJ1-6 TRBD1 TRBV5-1 TGCGCCAGCAGCCCGAGACAGGGGGCTAGCAATTCACCCCTCCACTTT CASSPRQGASNSPLHF
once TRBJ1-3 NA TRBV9 TGTGCCAGCAGCCCATGGGGGGCTGGAAACACCATATATTTT CASSPWGAGNTIYF
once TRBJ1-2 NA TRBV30 TGTGCCTGGAGTGTACGACAGGACCTCTATGGCTACACCTTC CAWSVRQDLYGYTF
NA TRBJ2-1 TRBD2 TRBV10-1 TGCGCCAGCACACCAGGACTAGCGGGCCGGAGCTCCTACAATGAGCAGTTCTTC CASTPGLAGRSSYNEQFF
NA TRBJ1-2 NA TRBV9 TGTGCCAGCAGCGAGAGAAGCTATGGCTACACCTTC CASSERSYGYTF
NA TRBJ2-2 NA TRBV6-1 TGTGCCAGCTTCCGGACAGCGTGGACCGGGGAGCTGTTTTTT CASFRTAWTGELFF
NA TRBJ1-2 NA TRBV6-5 TGTGCCAGCAGCGGAGGGGCCAACTATGGCTACACCTTC CASSGGANYGYTF
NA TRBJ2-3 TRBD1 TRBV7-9 TGTGCCAGCAGCCCGACAGGGGTCAGCACAGATACGCAGTATTTT CASSPTGVSTDTQYF
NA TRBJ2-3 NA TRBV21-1 TGTGCCAGCAGCAAAGAGTGCGTGCGAAACCCCCATTTGCCTACAGATACGCAGTATTTT CASSKECVRNPHLPTDTQYF
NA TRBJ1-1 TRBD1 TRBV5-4 TGTGCCAGCAGCCCTATCGGGACAGGGGGCCCTGGCACTGAAGCTTTCTTT CASSPIGTGGPGTEAFF
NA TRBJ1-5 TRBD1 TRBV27 TGTGCCAGCAGTCCAGGACAGGGCGGTGTCCAGCCCCAGCATTTT CASSPGQGGVQPQHF
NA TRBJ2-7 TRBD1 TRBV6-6 TGTGCCAGCAGCGGGACAGGGAGCTCCTACGGGCAGTACTTC CASSGTGSSYGQYF
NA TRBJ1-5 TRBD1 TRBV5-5 TGTGCCAGCAGCTTGGCGGCAGGGGGCGTAAATCAGCCCCAGCATTTT CASSLAAGGVNQPQHF
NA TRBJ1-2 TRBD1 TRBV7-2 TGTGCCAGCAGCCCGAAGACAGGGGTTGAGTATGGCTACACCTTC CASSPKTGVEYGYTF
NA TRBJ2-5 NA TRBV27 TGTGCCAGCAGGCCTGGCCCCGGGTACGGGACCCAGTACTTC CASRPGPGYGTQYF
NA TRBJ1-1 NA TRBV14 TGTGCCAGCAGCCAAGAGCTGGGCTTCACTGAAGCTTTCTTT CASSQELGFTEAFF
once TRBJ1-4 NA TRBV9 TGTGCCAGCAGCGTAGATGCAGGAAATTTTGCAACTAATGAAAAACTGTTTTTT CASSVDAGNFATNEKLFF
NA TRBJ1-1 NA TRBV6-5 TGTGCCAGCCATAAACGGGACACTAGGTACACTGAAGCTTTCTTT CASHKRDTRYTEAFF
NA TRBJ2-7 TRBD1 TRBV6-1 TGTGCCAGCAGAGAAAAGGGACAGGGGAGGTCCTACGAGCAGTACTTC CASREKGQGRSYEQYF
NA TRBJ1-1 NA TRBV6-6 TGTGCCAGCACCGAGGTCGGGGGGATGGGGACTGAAGCTTTCTTT CASTEVGGMGTEAFF
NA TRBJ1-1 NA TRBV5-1 TGCGCCAGCAGCATAGGGGTCACTGAAGCTTTCTTT CASSIGVTEAFF
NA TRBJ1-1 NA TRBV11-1 TGTGCCAGCAGCCCCAAGGAGGGCGCTGAAGCTTTCTTT CASSPKEGAEAFF
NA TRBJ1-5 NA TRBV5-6 TGTGCCAGCAGCTTAGGGGCCCGCAATCAGCCCCAGCATTTT CASSLGARNQPQHF
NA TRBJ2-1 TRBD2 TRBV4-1 TGCGCCAGCAGCCAAGATGGGTTGGGGCGGGAGGGTATCCTATACAATGAGCAGTTCTTC CASSQDGLGREGILYNEQFF
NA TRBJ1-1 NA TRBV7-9 TGTGCCAGCAGCCGTACAGGGTACACTGAAGCTTTCTTT CASSRTGYTEAFF
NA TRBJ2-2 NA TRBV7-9 TGTGCCAGCAGCTCATTGAACACCGGGGAGCTGTTTTTT CASSSLNTGELFF
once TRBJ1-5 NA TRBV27 TGTGCCACCAATAGGGAGACGGGAAATAGCAATCAGCCCCAGCATTTT CATNRETGNSNQPQHF
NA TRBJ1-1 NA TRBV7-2 TGTGCCAGCAGCTTAGGAGGGTGGGCGAACACTGAAGCTTTCTTT CASSLGGWANTEAFF
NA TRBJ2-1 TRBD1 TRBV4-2 TGTGCCAGCAGCCCTCCAGGGGGCCTTCTAATATACAATGAGCAGTTCTTC CASSPPGGLLIYNEQFF
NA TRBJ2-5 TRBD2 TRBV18 TGTGCCAGCTCACCACGGGTGAAGCGGGGCGAGACCCAGTACTTC CASSPRVKRGETQYF
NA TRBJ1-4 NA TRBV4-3 TGCGCCAGCAGCCAAGCCCCTCCCGCGGTCAATGAAAAACTGTTTTTT CASSQAPPAVNEKLFF
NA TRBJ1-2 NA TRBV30 TGTGCCTGCCGGGAGGGGCAGGGTCAGATATATGGAGGCTACACCTTC CACREGQGQIYGGYTF
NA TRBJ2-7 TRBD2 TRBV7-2 TGTGCCAGCAGCTTAGCGCGGGGGGCCCCCTACGAGCAGTACTTC CASSLARGAPYEQYF